This TCR beta chain comes out of a study of blood T cell repertoires in COVID-19. This clone occurred a few times. Using immunoSEQ multiplex PCR, the repertoire was profiled, and TCRdb retains in-frame clones only, with some absent. The table includes some 82,000 clones, about 83% detected once. CDR3 length: 14 residues. Germline CDR1 is SQVTM and CDR2 is ANQGSEA. V shed 4 bases, J shed 5 bases, and the junction held 8 bases outside the gene matches. The V and J genes are TRBV29-1 and TRBJ1-5, with 7 bases lining up with TRBD1. This TCR was recovered from an elderly man with active or convalescent COVID-19. The sample consisted of peripheral blood. The CDR3 nucleotides are TGCAGCGTTGCGGGCAGGGGGAACGATCAGCCCCAGCATTTT. The encoded protein is CSVAGRGNDQPQHF.